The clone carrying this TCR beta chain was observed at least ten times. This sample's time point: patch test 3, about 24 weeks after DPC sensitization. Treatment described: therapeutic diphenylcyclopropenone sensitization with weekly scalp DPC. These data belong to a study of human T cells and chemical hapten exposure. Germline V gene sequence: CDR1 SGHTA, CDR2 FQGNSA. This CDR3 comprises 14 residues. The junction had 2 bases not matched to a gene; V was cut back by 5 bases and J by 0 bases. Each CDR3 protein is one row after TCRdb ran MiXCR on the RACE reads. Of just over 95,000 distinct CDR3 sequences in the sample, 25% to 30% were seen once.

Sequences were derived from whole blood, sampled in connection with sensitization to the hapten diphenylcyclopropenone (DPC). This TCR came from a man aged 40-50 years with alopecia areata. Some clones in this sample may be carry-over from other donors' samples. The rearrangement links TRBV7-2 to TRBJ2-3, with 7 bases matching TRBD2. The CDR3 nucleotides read TGTGCCAGCAGCGATAGCGGGAGCACAGATACGCAGTATTTT. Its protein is CASSDSGSTDTQYF. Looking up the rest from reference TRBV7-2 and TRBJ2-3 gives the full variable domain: GAGVSQSPSNKVTEKGKDVELRCDPISGHTALYWYRQSLGQGLEFLIYFQGNSAPDKSGLPSDRFSAERTGGSVSTLTIQRTQQEDSAVYLCASSDSGSTDTQYFGPGTRLTVL.